One sample yielded the 8 T cell receptor beta chains listed below, sequenced in a study of blood T cell repertoires in COVID-19. Method: immunoSEQ multiplex PCR; TCRdb's copy keeps in-frame clones and lacks some. The sample includes 70,000 to 85,000 clones, 86% of them seen just once. Sequencing input: peripheral blood. The receptors stem from a woman over 75 in a cohort sampled during active or convalescent COVID-19.

This chain uses TRBV24-1 with TRBJ2-1; 8 bases agree with TRBD1. Per germline, CDR1 KGHDR and CDR2 SFDVKD. The length of the CDR3 is 16 residues. V lost 3 bases to trimming and J lost 5 bases; unmatched junction nucleotides: 8. The CDR3 DNA reads as TGTGCCACCAGTGATCCGGGACAGGCCATCCACAATGAGCAGTTCTTC. Its translation is CATSDPGQAIHNEQFF.

The V call is TRBV6-6, the J call TRBJ2-5, with TRBD2 identical over 11 bases. The trim removed 5 bases at V and 3 bases at J, leaving 8 bases unmatched. Looked up from germline, CDR1 is MNHNY and CDR2 is SVGAGI (reference sequence). CDR3 size: 16 residues. The CDR3 here is CASSRSSGGREETQYF. In DNA, the CDR3 is TGTGCCAGCAGTCGATCTAGCGGGGGGAGGGAAGAGACCCAGTACTTC.

In this sample, this clone turned up a few times. The V and J genes are TRBV27 and TRBJ1-1, with D possibly matching TRBD1 (6 bases). The V and J ends lost 0 bases and 6 bases respectively, with 14 bases between them. The length of the CDR3 is 15 residues. Germline assignment: CDR1 MNHEY and CDR2 SMNVEV (reference sequence). The CDR3 DNA reads TGTGCCAGCAGTTTATCACAGGGATTCGGGGCTGAAGCTTTCTTT. Protein sequence: CASSLSQGFGAEAFF.

The sample holds a few counts of this clone. The chain links TRBV30 to TRBJ1-2, with TRBD1 identical over 8 bases. Germline-derived CDR1 and CDR2 are GTSNPN and SVGIG (reference sequence). The CDR3 is 14 residues long. V was clipped by 1 base and J by 3 bases; unmatched bases: 4. In nucleotides, the CDR3 is TGTGCCTGGAGTGGGACAGGGAACGACTATGGCTACACCTTC. Its translation: CAWSGTGNDYGYTF.

J is TRBJ1-2 and V is TRBV11-2; weak D call: TRBD1 (6 bases). Per the germline V gene, CDR1 is SGHAT and CDR2 is FQNNGV. The CDR3 length is 14 residues. V lost 5 bases to trimming and J lost 8 bases, with 18 bases between them. For the CDR3, the DNA is TGTGCCAGCAGCCCCCGTGAGGGGGTTGGAGGCTACACCTTC. Translation: CASSPREGVGGYTF.

V and J are TRBV19 and TRBJ1-4; no firm D call. This CDR3 spans 14 amino acids. Trimming cost V 7 bases and J 6 bases, with 15 bases left between them. Germline lookup yields CDR1 LNHDA and CDR2 SQIVND (reference sequence). The CDR3 DNA follows: TGTGCCAGTAAAAAGGATTGGAGTTATGAAAAACTGTTTTTT. As protein: CASKKDWSYEKLFF.

This clone was seen only a few times. The gene calls are TRBV24-1 and TRBJ1-6, with D tentatively TRBD1 (6 bases). Between the trimmed V and J ends, which lost 4 bases and 4 bases, there was a span of 7 bases. The germline CDR1 and CDR2 sequences are KGHDR and SFDVKD. CDR3 size: 14 residues. For the CDR3, the DNA is TGTGCCACCAGTGACAGGGGTTATAATTCACCCCTCCACTTT. The encoded protein is CATSDRGYNSPLHF.

V and J are TRBV11-3 and TRBJ1-5, with D possibly TRBD1 on 6 matching bases. CDR1 and CDR2 (germline): SGHNT, YENEEA. CDR3 length equals 15 residues. The V end lost 1 base, the J end lost 1 base, and 8 bases lay between the germline ends. The CDR3 DNA sequence: TGTGCCAGCAGCTTAGGCGGACAGAGCAATCAGCCCCAGCATTTT. Protein: CASSLGGQSNQPQHF. Drawing the rest from reference TRBV11-3 and TRBJ1-5, the complete variable domain is EAGVVQSPRYKIIEKKQPVAFWCNPISGHNTLYWYLQNLGQGPELLIRYENEEAVDDSQLPKDRFSAERLKGVDSTLKIQPAELGDSAVYLCASSLGGQSNQPQHFGDGTRLSIL.